This paragraph covers one T cell receptor (beta chain) sequence. Its antigen is as yet unknown. In the PCR, 60 Vbeta and 13 Jbeta primers were used. Profiling relied on immunoSEQ multiplex PCR, and the TCRdb table lists in-frame clones only, not all of them. The table shows roughly 160,000 clones, with roughly 76% occurring only once. This record comes from a study of cytomegalovirus exposure and HLA in healthy donors. Study-wide background: The study placed around 85% of its 398 genotyped donors in the Caucasian-associated ancestry cluster.

Germline V gene lookup returns CDR1 SGHTA and CDR2 FQGNSA. The CDR3 contains 14 residues. The V and J ends lost 0 bases and 2 bases respectively, with 7 bases between them. General observations from the study: Later on, analysis showed that most CMV-associated TCR beta chains appeared to be HLA-restricted.

This sequence joins TRBV7-2 and TRBJ1-2; D is undetermined. Sequencing input: PBMCs. This TCR came from a woman in her forties or fifties in good health and CMV-seronegative. The CDR3 sequence: CASSLAGSNYGYTF. CDR3 DNA: TGTGCCAGCAGCTTAGCGGGCAGCAACTATGGCTACACCTTC.